This TCR beta chain emerged from a study of T cell repertoires in cytomegalovirus infection. The wider study: Evidence of both CMV infection and a matching HLA type came from public TCR beta signatures.

TCRdb re-analysed the reads in MiXCR, keeping a single row per CDR3 protein. The sample holds approximately 65,000 distinct CDR3 sequences; roughly 21% are singletons and the top ten take 60% to 75%. This clonotype was seen more than once but under ten times. Its target is unknown. This CDR3 has 14 amino acids. Trimming removed 6 bases at V and 2 bases at J, with 13 bases between. The chain carries TRBV12-3 or TRBV12-4 and TRBJ1-1; D ambiguous. The sequencing used CD8+ T cells from cultured PBMCs, collected from culture after CMV antigen stimulation. This clonotype was sampled from a human donor in good health (CMV status not recorded). Some clones in this sample may be carry-over from other donors' samples. CDR3 protein: CASREPGLNTEAFF. The CDR3 coding sequence is TGTGCCAGCAGGGAACCAGGCCTAAACACTGAAGCTTTCTTT.